These 19 T cell receptor beta chains were all obtained from the same sample, sequenced in a study of blood T cell repertoires in COVID-19. Profiling relied on immunoSEQ multiplex PCR, and the TCRdb table lists in-frame clones only, not all of them. The sample yields 26,000 or so clones, under 90% seen once. The material sequenced was peripheral blood. The receptors originated from a human donor in a cohort sampled during active COVID-19.

This chain connects TRBV15 to TRBJ1-1; TRBD1 is a possible D gene (5 bases). CDR1 is LNHNV, CDR2 YYDKDF, per germline (reference sequence). V was clipped by 3 bases and J by 3 bases, with 8 bases between them. CDR3 size: 13 residues. CDR3 bases: TGTGCCACCAGCAGGGGGGGGGACACTGAAGCTTTCTTT. It yields the protein CATSRGGDTEAFF.

The sample holds a few counts of this clone. J is TRBJ2-1 and V is TRBV12-3 or TRBV12-4; 9 bases align to TRBD2. The CDR3 is 13 residues long. Losses at the gene ends were 7 bases for V and 9 bases for J; bases not matched to a gene: 7. The CDR3 DNA reads as TGTGCCAGCATAGCGGGAGTTAGGGTTGAGCAGTTCTTC. Its translation is CASIAGVRVEQFF.

Only one count was recorded for this clone. This chain uses TRBV6-4 with TRBJ1-4; 9 bases are a match to TRBD1. The CDR3 spans 16 residues. V dropped 5 bases and J dropped 7; count of bases not matched to a gene: 11. Germline V gives CDR1 MRHNA, CDR2 SNTAGT. The CDR3, as DNA: TGTGCCAGCAGTCCGGGACAGGGCCGAGAGAGTGAAAAACTGTTTTTT. As protein: CASSPGQGRESEKLFF.

This clone was observed once. The chain recombines TRBV2 with TRBJ2-7; TRBD2 matches at 9 bases. Germline values: CDR1 SNHLY, CDR2 FYNNEI. V shed 4 bases, J shed 1 base, and the junction held 5 bases outside the gene matches. This CDR3 has 15 amino acids. In DNA, the CDR3 is TGTGCCAGCAGTGCGCATAGCGGGAGTTCCTACGAGCAGTACTTC. Its translation: CASSAHSGSSYEQYF.

The chain is built from TRBV9 and TRBJ2-5; the D gene is possibly TRBD1 (5 bases). Germline CDR1 SGDLS, CDR2 YYNGEE. There are 14 residues in the CDR3. V was shortened by 4 bases and J by 5 bases, with 15 bases between the two germline ends. CDR3 nucleotide sequence: TGTGCCAGCAGCCAGGTGGGGCCAGGGGAGACCCAGTACTTC. Translating gives CASSQVGPGETQYF.

The gene calls are TRBV29-1 and TRBJ2-2; D is ambiguous. This CDR3 region has 12 residues. The germline V gene encodes CDR1 SQVTM and CDR2 ANQGSEA. The germline V and J ends were trimmed by 5 bases and 4 bases, with 8 bases remaining between them. In nucleotides, the CDR3 is TGCAGCGTTAGACATGCCACCGGGGAGCTGTTTTTT. Encoded protein: CSVRHATGELFF.

The chain recombines TRBV28 with TRBJ2-7, with D tentatively TRBD1 (6 bases). Germline lookup yields CDR1 MDHEN and CDR2 SYDVKM. Trimming cost V 2 bases and J 6 bases, with 8 bases left between them. There are 12 residues in the CDR3. The CDR3, as DNA: TGTGCCAGCAGTTTAAACAGGGTCGAGCAGTACTTC. This sequence encodes CASSLNRVEQYF.

This chain links TRBV11-2 with TRBJ2-1, with 8 bases that match TRBD2. V gave up 5 bases and J gave up 7 bases; unmatched junction bases: 10. This CDR3 has 15 residues. The germline gives CDR1 SGHAT, CDR2 FQNNGV. The CDR3 bases are TGTGCCAGCAGCGAGTCGGTGGTAGCGGGAAATGAGCAGTTCTTC. This gives the protein CASSESVVAGNEQFF.

The chain joins TRBV2 to TRBJ1-2; tentatively, D is TRBD1 (5 bases). Germline loops: CDR1 SNHLY, CDR2 FYNNEI. The length of the CDR3 is 13 residues. The germline V and J ends were trimmed by 6 bases and 4 bases, with 12 bases remaining between them. In DNA, the CDR3 is TGTGCCAGCAGGCCGGGGGAGAGCTATGGCTACACCTTC. It translates to CASRPGESYGYTF.

The chain joins TRBV3-1 (or the pseudogene TRBV3-2) to TRBJ1-1; D call uncertain. Germline assignment: CDR1 LGHDT and CDR2 YNNKEL (reference sequence). This CDR3 is 12 amino acids long. V lost 3 bases and J lost 4, with 6 bases in between. In DNA, the CDR3 is TGTGCCAGCAGCCAGAGGAGCACTGAAGCTTTCTTT. It encodes CASSQRSTEAFF.

The chain is built from TRBV10-3 and TRBJ2-2; unclear D gene. The V and J ends lost 7 bases and 1 base respectively, with 10 bases between them. The germline V gene encodes CDR1 ENHRY and CDR2 SYGVKD. The CDR3 extends over 14 amino acids. The CDR3 protein is CAIKNFGNTGELFF. The CDR3 DNA is TGTGCCATCAAGAACTTCGGGAACACCGGGGAGCTGTTTTTT.

The J gene is TRBJ2-5, the V gene TRBV5-1, with TRBD1 matching 12 bases. J gave up 5 bases and V 9 bases, and 11 bases lay outside the gene matches. CDR1 and CDR2 (germline): SGHRS, YFSETQ. The CDR3 runs 15 residues. The CDR3 nucleotides read TGCGCCACCGGGACAGGGGGCGCGACAAAGGAGACCCAGTACTTC. It translates to CATGTGGATKETQYF. Full variable domain (outside the CDR3, taken from reference TRBV5-1 and TRBJ2-5): KAGVTQTPRYLIKTRGQQVTLSCSPISGHRSVSWYQQTPGQGLQFLFEYFSETQRNKGNFPGRFSGRQFSNSRSEMNVSTLELGDSALYLCATGTGGATKETQYFGPGTRLLVL.

The rearrangement links TRBV2 to TRBJ2-5, with D hard to call. Germline V gene sequence: CDR1 SNHLY, CDR2 FYNNEI. Trimming shortened V by 0 bases and J by 1 base, and 9 bases separated the two germline ends. There are 15 residues in the CDR3. The CDR3 region has the DNA TGTGCCAGCAGTGAAGCGCTGGCAGGCCAAGAGACCCAGTACTTC. This sequence encodes CASSEALAGQETQYF. The full variable domain, rest sourced from reference TRBV2 and TRBJ2-5, is EPEVTQTPSHQVTQMGQEVILRCVPISNHLYFYWYRQILGQKVEFLVSFYNNEISEKSEIFDDQFSVERPDGSNFTLKIRSTKLEDSAMYFCASSEALAGQETQYFGPGTRLLVL.

This clone has just a few counts. The chain uses TRBV2 and TRBJ1-5; 10 bases are shared with TRBD1. CDR3 length: 15 amino acids. Germline lookup yields CDR1 SNHLY and CDR2 FYNNEI. With V trimmed by 6 bases and J by 2 bases, 4 bases remained unmatched. CDR3 nucleotide sequence: TGTGCCAGCAGCGCGGACAGGGGGGGCAATCAGCCCCAGCATTTT. This gives the protein CASSADRGGNQPQHF.

The gene calls are TRBV6-2 or TRBV6-3 and TRBJ2-6; D might be TRBD2 (5 bases). CDR1 is MNHEY, CDR2 SVGEGT, per germline. Between the trimmed V and J ends, which lost 2 bases and 0 bases, there was a span of 5 bases. CDR3 length: 15 residues. CDR3 sequence (DNA): TGTGCCAGCAGTTACGAGGGCTCTGGGGCCAACGTCCTGACTTTC. It yields the protein CASSYEGSGANVLTF.

The chain is built from TRBV3-1 (or the pseudogene TRBV3-2) and TRBJ1-3, with 8 bases fitting TRBD1. Germline assignment: CDR1 LGHDT and CDR2 YNNKEL (reference sequence). Germline trimming cut 3 bases from V and 2 bases from J; bases unmatched to any gene: 3. The CDR3 is made up of 15 amino acids. The DNA for the CDR3 is TGTGCCAGCAGCCATCAACAGGGGGCTGGAAACACCATATATTTT. Translated, it gives CASSHQQGAGNTIYF.

V gene TRBV28 combines with J gene TRBJ2-7; TRBD1 is a possible D gene (7 bases). V lost 7 bases and J lost 6, with 16 bases in between. Germline V gene sequence: CDR1 MDHEN, CDR2 SYDVKM. CDR3 size: 13 residues. CDR3: CASIRRGRGEQYF. In DNA form, the CDR3 reads TGTGCCAGCATTAGGAGGGGGCGAGGCGAGCAGTACTTC.

This sequence joins TRBV5-6 and TRBJ1-1, with D perhaps TRBD1 (5 bases). The germline CDR1 and CDR2 sequences are SGHDT and YYEEEE. The CDR3 has 13 amino acids. V was shortened by 2 bases and J by 4 bases, with 9 bases between the two germline ends. The CDR3 DNA reads TGTGCCAGCAGCTTTTTGGGGGGCACTGAAGCTTTCTTT. This gives the protein CASSFLGGTEAFF.

The rearrangement joins TRBV4-1 to TRBJ1-5; 7 nucleotides match TRBD1. The length of the CDR3 is 14 residues. Germline loops: CDR1 MGHRA, CDR2 YSYEKL. V shed 6 bases and J 3 bases; nucleotides not matched to a gene: 5. The CDR3 reads CASSWDSVNQPQHF. The CDR3 DNA reads as TGCGCCAGCAGTTGGGACAGTGTCAATCAGCCCCAGCATTTT.